The 18 T cell receptor beta chains given below trace back to one sample, sequenced in a study of cytomegalovirus exposure and HLA in healthy donors. PCR involved 60 Vbeta and 13 Jbeta primers. The protocol was immunoSEQ multiplex PCR, while the TCRdb copy is restricted to in-frame clones and leaves out a portion. The data contain under 200,000 clones, 80% of them singletons. The sequenced sample was PBMCs. These receptors came from a man aged 18 to 30 in good health and CMV-seropositive.

This clone was counted a single time. The chain has TRBV12-2 and TRBJ1-5. TRBV12-2 is a known pseudogene. CDR3 length: 15 amino acids. This CDR3 reads CASRLVCPSNQPQHF. In nucleotides, the CDR3 is TGTGCAAGTCGCTTAGTTTGCCCGAGTAATCAGCCCCAGCATTTT.

In this sample, this clone turned up once. The chain is built from TRBV4-1 and TRBJ2-7; D is uncertain. V was trimmed by 1 base and J by 3 bases, leaving 10 bases between them. Germline V gene sequence: CDR1 MGHRA, CDR2 YSYEKL. The CDR3 covers 14 residues. DNA for the CDR3: TGCGCCAGCAGCCAAGTGTTCCCCAACTACGAGCAGTACTTC. This encodes CASSQVFPNYEQYF.

This clone occurred once. CDR3 in amino acids: CASRTGWEDEQYF. The CDR3, as DNA: TGTGCCAGCAGGACAGGTTGGGAAGACGAGCAGTACTTC. The genes are TRBV6-1 and TRBJ2-7; D may be TRBD1 (6 bases). V was clipped by 6 bases and J by 5 bases, with 14 bases between them. CDR1 is MNHNS and CDR2 is SASEGT in the germline V gene. This CDR3 has 13 residues.

The sample holds a few counts of this clone. This chain joins TRBV6-6 and TRBJ1-4; 7 bases map to TRBD1. This CDR3 spans 16 amino acids. V shed 0 bases and J 3 bases; nucleotides not matched to a gene: 4. Germline loops: CDR1 MNHNY, CDR2 SVGAGI (reference sequence). For the CDR3, the DNA is TGTGCCAGCAGTTACTCCCACAGGGGCGCTAATGAAAAACTGTTTTTT. Translating gives CASSYSHRGANEKLFF.

The chain has TRBV7-9 and TRBJ2-5, with 9 bases identical to TRBD1. Germline CDR1 and CDR2: SEHNR and FQNEAQ (reference sequence). J was trimmed by 1 base and V by 5 bases; bases with no gene match: 8. The CDR3 sequence is 16 residues long. The DNA of the CDR3 is TGTGCCAGCAGCCGGACAACGGGACAGGGCCAAGAGACCCAGTACTTC. It specifies CASSRTTGQGQETQYF.

Only a few counts were recorded for this clone. The V and J genes are TRBV7-9 and TRBJ1-1; D is unresolved. The length of the CDR3 is 13 residues. V dropped 1 base and J dropped 6 bases, with 9 bases sitting between them. CDR1 and CDR2 from the germline V gene are SEHNR and FQNEAQ (reference sequence). The CDR3, as DNA: TGTGCCAGCAGCTTAGGGCAGTTGGCTGAAGCTTTCTTT. Amino acid sequence: CASSLGQLAEAFF.

The J gene is TRBJ1-1, the V gene TRBV6-1; D perhaps matches TRBD1 (6 bases). This CDR3 is built from 13 residues. Germline assignment: CDR1 MNHNS and CDR2 SASEGT. Trimming left V 6 bases short and J 2 bases short, with 10 bases between. CDR3 bases: TGTGCCAGCAGCGGGACACTAAACACTGAAGCTTTCTTT. Translation: CASSGTLNTEAFF.

The rearrangement joins TRBV4-1 to TRBJ1-1; TRBD1 matches at 7 bases. V lost 3 bases to trimming and J lost 6 bases; unmatched junction nucleotides: 7. The CDR3 is 14 residues long. In germline, CDR1 is MGHRA, CDR2 YSYEKL. The CDR3 is CASSQNRGGPEAFF. The CDR3 DNA follows: TGCGCCAGCAGCCAGAACAGGGGTGGCCCTGAAGCTTTCTTT.

This clone occurred once. The CDR3 nucleotides are TGTGCCAGCAGCTTTCCCCAGAAGAACACCGGGGAGCTGTTTTTT. This encodes CASSFPQKNTGELFF. The chain has TRBV5-6 and TRBJ2-2; D not resolved. CDR1 is SGHDT, CDR2 YYEEEE, per germline. This CDR3 comprises 15 residues. Trimming cost V 2 bases and J 1 base, with 9 bases left between them.

V and J are TRBV9 and TRBJ2-5; 11 bases line up with TRBD2. CDR1 is SGDLS and CDR2 is YYNGEE in the germline V gene. Losses at the gene ends were 0 bases for V and 4 bases for J; bases not matched to a gene: 8. The length of the CDR3 is 17 residues. Here the CDR3 reads CASSVEGSGGVGETQYF. The CDR3 nucleotides read TGTGCCAGCAGCGTAGAGGGTAGCGGGGGGGTCGGAGAGACCCAGTACTTC.

V and J are TRBV9 and TRBJ1-2; D may be TRBD1 (6 bases). This CDR3 contains 14 residues. The V gene's germline CDR1 is SGDLS and CDR2 YYNGEE. V lost 2 bases to trimming and J lost 14 bases, with 22 bases between them. For the CDR3, the DNA is TGTGCCAGCAGCGTTCGAACGGGACACTCGTTACTTACCTTC. Its protein is CASSVRTGHSLLTF.

This clone turned up a few times. The chain couples TRBV5-1 to TRBJ2-2; no firm D call. The CDR3 runs to 12 residues. The V and J ends lost 4 bases and 2 bases respectively, with 3 bases between them. CDR1 is SGHRS, CDR2 YFSETQ, per germline. The CDR3 DNA follows: TGCGCCAGCAGCCTTAACACCGGGGAGCTGTTTTTT. Its translation is CASSLNTGELFF. The whole variable domain, filled in from reference TRBV5-1 and TRBJ2-2, reads KAGVTQTPRYLIKTRGQQVTLSCSPISGHRSVSWYQQTPGQGLQFLFEYFSETQRNKGNFPGRFSGRQFSNSRSEMNVSTLELGDSALYLCASSLNTGELFFGEGSRLTVL.

The chain combines TRBV27 with TRBJ2-5; the D gene is possibly TRBD2 (6 bases). The CDR3 runs 13 residues. Germline lookup yields CDR1 MNHEY and CDR2 SMNVEV (reference sequence). V gave up 5 bases and J gave up 7 bases, with 14 bases separating them. The DNA of the CDR3 is TGTGCCAGCAGTGGGCGAACGGAGGGGACCCAGTACTTC. Translated: CASSGRTEGTQYF.

This chain connects TRBV18 to TRBJ2-5; 9 bases are shared with TRBD1. CDR1 is KGHSH, CDR2 LQKENI, per germline. J was trimmed by 4 bases and V by 4 bases; bases with no gene match: 13. This CDR3 has 17 amino acids. In DNA, the CDR3 is TGTGCCAGCTCACTTACACAACAGGGGGCCTGGGGAGAGACCCAGTACTTC. It codes for CASSLTQQGAWGETQYF. The entire variable domain, with the rest obtained from reference TRBV18 and TRBJ2-5, is as follows: NAGVMQNPRHLVRRRGQEARLRCSPMKGHSHVYWYRQLPEEGLKFMVYLQKENIIDESGMPKERFSAEFPKEGPSILRIQQVVRGDSAAYFCASSLTQQGAWGETQYFGPGTRLLVL.

The chain couples TRBV7-9 to TRBJ2-7, with unresolved D. The CDR3 is made up of 12 amino acids. Germline V CDR1 and CDR2: SEHNR, FQNEAQ (reference sequence). Trimming removed 5 bases from V and 5 bases from J, with 10 bases in between. The CDR3 protein is CASSPAEHEQYF. The CDR3 DNA reads as TGTGCCAGCAGCCCCGCCGAGCACGAGCAGTACTTC.

The chain joins TRBV4-2 to TRBJ2-3; 9 bases are a match to TRBD2. The CDR3 is 17 amino acids. The trim removed 4 bases at V and 2 bases at J, leaving 10 bases unmatched. In germline, CDR1 is LGHNA, CDR2 YNFKEQ. CDR3 bases: TGTGCCAGCAGCCGTTTTAGAGCGGGGGGCGCCACAGATACGCAGTATTTT. As protein: CASSRFRAGGATDTQYF.

The chain is built from TRBV6-5 and TRBJ1-3, with unresolved D. From germline, CDR1 is MNHEY and CDR2 SVGAGI. The length of the CDR3 is 11 residues. The V gene lost 6 bases and the J gene lost 4 bases, with 4 bases spanning the gap. The CDR3 nucleotides read TGTGCCAGCAGCCTCGGAAACACCATATATTTT. Protein product: CASSLGNTIYF.

The chain combines TRBV7-4 with TRBJ1-1; 9 positions match TRBD1. CDR1 is SGHVT, CDR2 SQSDAQ, per germline. The J segment lost 3 bases and the V segment lost 5 bases, leaving 7 bases of the junction unmatched. The CDR3 is 15 residues long. In DNA, the CDR3 is TGTGCCAGCAGCAACCGACAGGGGGGGGACACTGAAGCTTTCTTT. Protein: CASSNRQGGDTEAFF.